This TCR beta chain was observed in a study of blood T cells in healthy people across ages (dated by TCRdb to about 2015). For the study in its entirety: In model experiments, template switching captured about one uniquely barcoded TCR beta cDNA molecule for every two T cells. To avoid experimental bias, donors of different ages were distributed randomly across sequencing lanes. The study analyzed two additional independent replicas of 1 million unique cDNA reads from the same blood draw for two donors, one aged 18 to 30 and one aged 80 or older. Donors were grouped into four age groups: young (average roughly 15 years), middle-aged (less than 40), aged (around 56) and long-lived (about 82). Age-related changes in TCR beta repertoire diversity were measured in the study by deep sequencing normalized with unique cDNA molecular identifiers.

CDR1 and CDR2 are drawn from the germline V gene: MDHEN, SYDVKM. Including the terminal cysteine and phenylalanine, the CDR3 comprises 14 residues. This entry keeps only the CDR3 DNA: 42 bases, framed from base 1. V gives up 9 bases and J gives up 1 base, and the segment between their germline ends measures 13 bases. Study-wide conclusions, independent of this receptor: A strong correlation was found between observed TCR beta diversity and the percentage of naive T cells measured by flow cytometry. Observed TCR beta diversity per million T cells fell roughly linearly with age, and a significant reduction was already apparent by age roughly 40. Because the CMV infection status of the donors was unknown, age-related changes in expanded clonotypes may potentially have been confounded. Estimates of total diversity from one million sequenced T cells were regarded as lower bounds and underestimates. Because profiling used bulk unsorted PBMCs, naive and antigen-experienced compartments could not be compared conclusively. Compared with the aged group, more naive CD4+ T cells, fewer expanded clones and increased TCR diversity were shown by the long-lived group, suggesting age selection.

The protocol used for the library was 5' RACE. A second about 6 to 11 cycle PCR used a sample-barcoded 5' primer and a J-beta primer mix. A unique molecular identifier was introduced onto each TCR beta cDNA molecule by a template-switch 5' adaptor carrying 12 random nucleotides. Each sample yielded at least 2.5 million CDR3-containing paired-end reads. First-strand cDNA synthesis was performed from all RNA using the Mint cDNA synthesis kit, with priming by a TRBC-specific oligonucleotide. Following uracil-DNA glycosylase treatment, a first 18-cycle PCR with universal primers M1SS and BC2_uni_R was performed on all cDNA. The original pipeline was this. Each sample was normalized by randomly selecting 1 million high-quality reads, each carrying a distinct molecular identifier. Reads with shared molecular identifiers were discarded instead of being binned into consensus sequences. CDR3 identification, clonotype clustering and error correction used MiTCR with a Q25 quality threshold and the strictest error-elimination algorithm. A nonparametric unseen species model using Euler transformation provided a lower-bound estimate of total TCR beta diversity. TCRdb ran its own pipeline on the public reads, namely fastp trimming at Q25 and MiXCR clone calling, and kept in-frame beta chains. Each entry is one CDR3 protein sequence, shown with its most common DNA and genes. The V and J calls shown here were made by TCRdb, not taken from the authors' results. In this sample the table shows 1,800,000 or so distinct CDR3 sequences, roughly 43% of which occur a single time. Clones ranked in the top ten supply approximately 22% of the sample.

On this clonotype itself: The antigen it recognizes is unknown. Base qualities were left out, and no much larger clone turns up one base away.

The approximately 41 donors, aged about 6 to 95 years, were systemically healthy Caucasian individuals from Russia. Each donor gave about 9.8 milliliters of peripheral blood, drawn into EDTA-treated Vacutainer tubes. Ficoll-Paque density-gradient centrifugation was used to isolate PBMCs, with at least 6.5 million per sample. Trizol reagent was used to extract total RNA from the PBMCs, yielding at least 5.5 micrograms per sample. The percentages of naive CD45RAhigh/CD27high T cells were determined by flow cytometry on a PBMC aliquot from every donor. Sequenced: blood. The V and J genes are TRBV28 and TRBJ1-3; TRBD1 is possibly the D segment (6 matching bases). The TCR originated in a human donor in good health. Here is the DNA: TGTGCCAGTTCATGGGGGGCTTCTGGAAACACCATATATTTT. It is translated as CASSWGASGNTIYF.